These 14 T cell receptor beta chains came from one sample sequenced in a study of T cells in localized non-small cell lung cancer. Produced via immunoSEQ multiplex PCR; TCRdb's table is partial and in-frame only. The repertoire holds some 27,000 clones, roughly 90% seen once, with approximately 2.7% in the top ten. The input for sequencing was peripheral blood, taken before any cancer treatment. The receptor set was obtained from a woman aged 18-55 years with stage I lung adenocarcinoma.

The V gene is TRBV6-1, the J gene TRBJ1-3, with D possibly being TRBD1 (6 bases). This CDR3 has 15 amino acids. V lost 8 bases and J lost 0, with 14 bases in between. Germline loops: CDR1 MNHNS, CDR2 SASEGT. The CDR3 protein is CASSRTAFSGNTIYF. The CDR3 DNA is TGTGCCAGCTCCAGGACAGCCTTCTCTGGAAACACCATATATTTT.

The V call is TRBV7-9, the J call TRBJ2-1; D might be TRBD1 or TRBD2, each matching 5 bases. This CDR3 spans 16 amino acids. Germline CDR1 and CDR2: SEHNR and FQNEAQ (reference sequence). Trimming pared 0 bases from V and 4 bases from J, leaving 13 bases between. DNA for the CDR3: TGTGCCAGCAGCTTAGCCCAAGGCGAGGGGTACAATGAGCAGTTCTTC. Translated, it gives CASSLAQGEGYNEQFF.

The chain is built from TRBV7-9 and TRBJ2-1, with TRBD2 identical over 11 bases. In germline, CDR1 is SEHNR, CDR2 FQNEAQ (reference sequence). This CDR3 has 17 residues. With V trimmed by 1 base and J by 4 bases, 6 bases remained unmatched. CDR3 in DNA: TGTGCCAGCAGCTTAGACCCTAGCGGGAGGAGGTACAATGAGCAGTTCTTC. The encoded protein is CASSLDPSGRRYNEQFF.

The genes are TRBV9 and TRBJ2-7; no firm D call. CDR1 and CDR2 from the germline V gene are SGDLS and YYNGEE. This CDR3 region has 14 residues. V was shortened by 0 bases and J by 3 bases, with 10 bases between the two germline ends. Here the CDR3 reads CASSVAPISYEQYF. CDR3 DNA: TGTGCCAGCAGCGTAGCACCTATTAGCTACGAGCAGTACTTC.

This clone was detected once. The chain joins TRBV30 to TRBJ1-1; the D is unclear. In germline, CDR1 is GTSNPN, CDR2 SVGIG (reference sequence). Trimming removed 3 bases at V and 4 bases at J, with 15 bases between. The CDR3 spans 14 residues. The CDR3: CAWSTFSGSTEAFF. Written as DNA, the CDR3 is TGTGCCTGGAGCACTTTCTCCGGGAGCACTGAAGCTTTCTTT.

The V gene is TRBV12-5, the J gene TRBJ2-1; 10 bases agree with TRBD2. The CDR3 sequence is 15 residues long. CDR1 LGHNT and CDR2 FRNRAP come from the germline V gene. J was trimmed by 7 bases and V by 2 bases; bases with no gene match: 5. The CDR3 nucleotides read TGTGCTAGTGGTTTGATCAGCGGGAGGGTTAATGAGCAGTTCTTC. It is translated as CASGLISGRVNEQFF.

The chain couples TRBV27 to TRBJ1-6; D is perhaps TRBD1 (5 bases). The germline V gene has CDR1 MNHEY and CDR2 SMNVEV (reference sequence). CDR3 size: 12 residues. V lost 8 bases and J 6 bases, leaving 8 bases between the germline ends. The CDR3 coding sequence is TGTGCCAGCGGACATCCTAATTCACCCCTCCACTTT. Translation: CASGHPNSPLHF.

V gene TRBV30 combines with J gene TRBJ2-7; D remains unclear. Germline V gene lookup returns CDR1 GTSNPN and CDR2 SVGIG (reference sequence). This CDR3 has 16 amino acids. V shed 1 base and J shed 4 bases, with 20 bases lying between them. This CDR3 reads CAWSAPRAGKRYEQYF. The CDR3 DNA follows: TGTGCCTGGAGTGCCCCCCGGGCAGGCAAGAGGTACGAGCAGTACTTC.

The chain has TRBV10-3 and TRBJ1-2; TRBD1 might be the D (6 bases). The CDR3 totals 12 residues. V shed 5 bases and J shed 7 bases, with 11 bases lying between them. Germline-derived CDR1 and CDR2 are ENHRY and SYGVKD. CDR3 loop: CAISKGEGGYTF. Here the CDR3 DNA reads TGTGCCATCAGTAAGGGGGAGGGTGGCTACACCTTC.

This chain links TRBV30 with TRBJ1-1; D gene unclear. Germline V gives CDR1 GTSNPN, CDR2 SVGIG (reference sequence). Trimming removed 4 bases at V and 4 bases at J, with 13 bases between. The CDR3 totals 13 residues. The chain's CDR3 is CAWNRMEGTEAFF. CDR3 coding DNA: TGTGCCTGGAATCGGATGGAGGGCACTGAAGCTTTCTTT.

The V call is TRBV2, the J call TRBJ2-7; D call uncertain. Trimming cost V 6 bases and J 0 bases, with 15 bases left between them. This CDR3 is built from 15 residues. The V gene's germline CDR1 is SNHLY and CDR2 FYNNEI. The CDR3 region is CASRGKQVYSYEQYF. The DNA for the CDR3 is TGTGCCAGCAGGGGGAAGCAGGTTTACTCCTACGAGCAGTACTTC.

V gene TRBV14 combines with J gene TRBJ1-1; D is undetermined. Germline CDR1 SGHDN, CDR2 FVKESK. The CDR3 loop spans 15 amino acids. The germline V and J ends were trimmed by 2 bases and 4 bases, with 14 bases remaining between them. CDR3 region: CASSQQSVLGTEAFF. In nucleotides, the CDR3 is TGTGCCAGCAGCCAACAGTCGGTTCTGGGCACTGAAGCTTTCTTT.

In its sample, this clone was seen once. The chain recombines TRBV19 with TRBJ2-7, with 7 bases lining up with TRBD1. The CDR3 spans 14 residues. V lost 1 base, J lost 1 base, and 1 base stayed unmatched. The V gene's germline CDR1 is LNHDA and CDR2 SQIVND (reference sequence). CDR3 in amino acids: CASSIATGSYEQYF. The CDR3 bases are TGTGCCAGTAGTATAGCGACAGGGTCCTACGAGCAGTACTTC.

The rearrangement links TRBV19 to TRBJ2-7; D is undetermined. The CDR3 totals 16 residues. Trimming removed 6 bases at V and 0 bases at J, with 18 bases between. From germline, CDR1 is LNHDA and CDR2 SQIVND (reference sequence). CDR3 nucleotide sequence: TGTGCCAGTAGCCGAGGTGGCTCTCTAAGCTCCTACGAGCAGTACTTC. Translating it yields CASSRGGSLSSYEQYF.